The sequence of this TCR beta chain was determined in a study of blood T cell repertoires in COVID-19. Study summary: The cDNA or gDNA used as material had been derived from T cells, B-cell-depleted T cells, or PBMCs.

Membership in each cohort depended on participant-reported clinical history. Recovered Cohort 3 donors showed two negative PCRs, clearance, or symptom resolution. As handled by the study authors: Quantification of nucleated cells was approximated via reference gene primer amplification. TCRdb's table, derived via immunoSEQ multiplex PCR, lists solely in-frame clones and lacks some. The V and J calls and clone size come from that table; D and trimming were worked out from the DNA. The sample lists around 400,000 clones, 83% occurring once. Trimming stripped 8 bases from V and 2 bases from J, with 21 bases between. This CDR3 region has 16 residues. The germline gives CDR1 ENHRY, CDR2 SYGVKD.

Material: PBMCs or T cells enriched from blood (not recorded which). This clonotype was sampled from a woman aged 50 to 60 who had recovered from COVID-19. This chain joins TRBV10-3 and TRBJ1-2; a weak D match, TRBD1 (6 bases). The CDR3 DNA sequence: TGTGCCATCGCGCCGGGACAACACGGGCCCAACTATGGCTACACCTTC. This sequence encodes CAIAPGQHGPNYGYTF.